These 28 T cell receptor beta chains came from one sample sequenced in a study of blood T cell repertoires in COVID-19. Method: immunoSEQ multiplex PCR; TCRdb's copy keeps in-frame clones and lacks some. The repertoire holds 250,000 to 350,000 clones, with 87% as singletons. The sample taken for sequencing was PBMCs or T cells enriched from blood (not recorded which). The source is a woman aged 35 to 49 who had recovered from COVID-19.

The CDR3 DNA reads as TGTGCCAGTAGTCCCGGAGGATATTTATACGAGCAGTACTTC. Translating it yields CASSPGGYLYEQYF. The rearrangement joins TRBV19 to TRBJ2-7; a possible D gene is TRBD2 (5 bases). Germline V gene data show CDR1 as LNHDA and CDR2 as SQIVND (reference sequence). The CDR3 is 14 amino acids. V gave up 5 bases and J gave up 4 bases, with 15 bases separating them.

About this clone itself: An end of the junction does not agree with germline; a read error may underlie this. V gene TRBV6-5 combines with J gene TRBJ1-1; D is unresolved. The germline gives CDR1 MNHEY, CDR2 SVGAGI. This CDR3 has 13 amino acids. CDR3 DNA: TGTGCGAGCAGGAATTTTGGAGGCACTGAAGCTTTCTTT. This sequence encodes CASRNFGGTEAFF.

This chain links TRBV30 with TRBJ1-4; TRBD1 aligns across 9 bases. Germline V gene lookup returns CDR1 GTSNPN and CDR2 SVGIG (reference sequence). The CDR3 has 13 residues. V dropped 7 bases and J dropped 2; count of bases not matched to a gene: 2. CDR3 sequence reads: CASDRGTNEKLFF. For the CDR3, the DNA is TGTGCCTCCGACAGGGGGACTAATGAAAAACTGTTTTTT.

CDR3 residues: CASSDAGGAGQPQHF. CDR3 in DNA: TGTGCCAGTAGTGATGCAGGGGGCGCTGGGCAGCCCCAGCATTTT. The rearrangement joins TRBV19 to TRBJ1-5, with TRBD1 matching 8 bases. The germline CDR1 and CDR2 sequences are LNHDA and SQIVND (reference sequence). V shed 5 bases, J shed 7 bases, and the junction held 10 bases outside the gene matches. This CDR3 is built from 15 residues.

The gene calls are TRBV19 and TRBJ1-2, with unresolved D. The CDR3 has 13 amino acids. The V and J ends lost 5 bases and 8 bases respectively, with 15 bases between them. Germline V gives CDR1 LNHDA, CDR2 SQIVND (reference sequence). This chain's CDR3 is CASSARPGYGYTF. CDR3 coding DNA: TGTGCCAGTAGTGCTAGGCCCGGGTACGGCTACACCTTC.

CDR3 sequence (DNA): TGTGCCAGCTCACCAGAAGCAGGTAGCTACGAGCAGTACTTC. Protein sequence: CASSPEAGSYEQYF. V usage is TRBV18 and J usage is TRBJ2-7; D not resolved. Per the germline V gene, CDR1 is KGHSH and CDR2 is LQKENI. Deletions cut 2 bases from V and 3 bases from J, with 11 bases between. The CDR3 has 14 amino acids.

Only one count was recorded for this clone. This chain's CDR3 is CASLREGWETQYF. The CDR3 region has the DNA TGTGCCAGTCTCCGGGAGGGATGGGAGACCCAGTACTTC. The rearrangement joins TRBV28 to TRBJ2-5; 8 bases match TRBD2. The CDR3 totals 13 residues. Germline CDR1 MDHEN, CDR2 SYDVKM. Trimming removed 9 bases from V and 5 bases from J; junction bases left unmatched: 8.

A single count supports this clone. The CDR3 nucleotides are TGTGCCAGCAGTTTCGCGGGACAGGGCGACTATGGCTACACCTTC. This encodes CASSFAGQGDYGYTF. V is TRBV28 and J is TRBJ1-2; 9 nucleotides align to TRBD1. Trimming took 3 bases from V and 3 from J; bases not matched to a gene: 5. The CDR3 consists of 15 residues. Germline V gives CDR1 MDHEN, CDR2 SYDVKM.

The rearrangement uses TRBV24-1 and TRBJ2-5, with 9 bases lining up with TRBD1. Trimming cost V 2 bases and J 4 bases; bases outside gene matches: 1. CDR1 and CDR2 from the germline V gene are KGHDR and SFDVKD. The CDR3 sequence is 14 residues long. In DNA form, the CDR3 reads TGTGCCACCAGTGATTCGACAGGGGGAGAGACCCAGTACTTC. Its protein product is CATSDSTGGETQYF.

The CDR3 DNA reads as TGTGCCACCAGTGAAAGTGGACAGGGCCTCGAGACCCAGTACTTC. As protein: CATSESGQGLETQYF. This chain links TRBV24-1 with TRBJ2-5, with 8 bases matching TRBD1. CDR1 is KGHDR and CDR2 is SFDVKD in the germline V gene. V was pared by 4 bases and J by 5 bases, with 8 bases of the junction left unmatched. The length of the CDR3 is 15 residues.

V is TRBV4-3 and J is TRBJ2-4; 12 bases line up with TRBD2. V was pared by 3 bases and J by 5 bases, with 5 bases of the junction left unmatched. The CDR3 is made up of 16 amino acids. The germline gives CDR1 LGHNA, CDR2 YSLEER. The CDR3 coding sequence is TGCGCCAGCAGCCATGGGCTAGCGGGAGGGGAAAACATTCAGTACTTC. Residues: CASSHGLAGGENIQYF.

The gene calls are TRBV11-2 and TRBJ1-4; maybe TRBD1 (5 bases). The CDR3 runs to 13 residues. Trimming stripped 5 bases from V and 8 bases from J, with 12 bases between. Germline V CDR1 and CDR2: SGHAT, FQNNGV. In DNA form, the CDR3 reads TGTGCCAGCAGCCCAGGGTCTGGGGAAAAACTGTTTTTT. This gives the protein CASSPGSGEKLFF. Using reference TRBV11-2 and TRBJ1-4 for the parts outside the CDR3, the full variable domain is EAGVAQSPRYKIIEKRQSVAFWCNPISGHATLYWYQQILGQGPKLLIQFQNNGVVDDSQLPKDRFSAERLKGVDSTLKIQPAKLEDSAVYLCASSPGSGEKLFFGSGTQLSVL.

The rearrangement uses TRBV6-4 and TRBJ2-5, with TRBD1 as a possible D gene (6 bases). Per the germline V gene, CDR1 is MRHNA and CDR2 is SNTAGT. V was cut by 6 bases and J by 5 bases, with 13 bases left in between. There are 13 residues in the CDR3. The CDR3 protein is CASRGQAGETQYF. DNA of the CDR3: TGTGCCAGCAGGGGACAAGCAGGGGAGACCCAGTACTTC.

On this clone itself: One end of the junction fails to match germline, which may point to a read error. The rearrangement links TRBV7-7 to TRBJ2-1, with D perhaps TRBD1 (7 bases). The germline V gene encodes CDR1 SSHAT and CDR2 FNYEAQ (reference sequence). The CDR3 sequence is 16 residues long. CDR3 DNA: TGTGCTAGCAGCTTAGAGGCGGGGACAGCCGCCGATGAGCAGTTCTTC. Its protein is CASSLEAGTAADEQFF.

This clone was recorded once. The CDR3 nucleotides are TGTGCCATCAGTGAGTCACGACAGGGGGCCCACAATGAGCAGTTCTTC. Its protein is CAISESRQGAHNEQFF. This chain uses TRBV10-3 with TRBJ2-1; the match to TRBD1 covers 10 bases. Germline CDR1 and CDR2: ENHRY and SYGVKD. Losses at the gene ends were 0 bases for V and 5 bases for J; bases not matched to a gene: 4. The CDR3 runs 16 residues.

The gene calls are TRBV24-1 and TRBJ2-1, with 8 bases that match TRBD1. This CDR3 spans 15 amino acids. V lost 4 bases and J lost 7; bases outside the gene matches: 8. In germline, CDR1 is KGHDR, CDR2 SFDVKD. CDR3 nucleotide sequence: TGTGCCACCAGTGACCGGGACAGGACCCAAAATGAGCAGTTCTTC. Translating gives CATSDRDRTQNEQFF.

The V call is TRBV28, the J call TRBJ2-1; 7 nucleotides align to TRBD1. V gave up 5 bases and J gave up 5 bases; unmatched junction bases: 9. Germline CDR1 and CDR2: MDHEN and SYDVKM. This CDR3 contains 15 residues. CDR3 sequence (DNA): TGTGCCAGCAGTCCCCTCGGGACAGAGAACAATGAGCAGTTCTTC. Protein sequence: CASSPLGTENNEQFF.

V is TRBV3-1 (or the pseudogene TRBV3-2) and J is TRBJ2-2, with D tentatively TRBD2 (5 bases). The CDR3 consists of 15 residues. CDR1 and CDR2 from the germline V gene are LGHDT and YNNKEL (reference sequence). V lost 4 bases to trimming and J lost 3 bases, with 12 bases between them. The CDR3 coding sequence is TGTGCCAGCAGCCGATGGACTGGTGACACCGGGGAGCTGTTTTTT. Translated: CASSRWTGDTGELFF.

The V gene is TRBV5-1, the J gene TRBJ2-3, with a possible D match to TRBD2 (5 bases). CDR3 size: 15 residues. Germline CDR1 reads SGHRS; CDR2 reads YFSETQ. V lost 9 bases to trimming and J lost 1 base, with 18 bases between them. This CDR3 is CATGNEDPRTDTQYF. The CDR3 nucleotides read TGCGCCACCGGGAACGAGGACCCTCGCACAGATACGCAGTATTTT.

The chain is built from TRBV3-1 (or the pseudogene TRBV3-2) and TRBJ2-6; TRBD2 agrees at 7 bases. The CDR3 totals 17 residues. Looked up from germline, CDR1 is LGHDT and CDR2 is YNNKEL (reference sequence). Trimming removed 4 bases from V and 2 bases from J; junction bases left unmatched: 8. The CDR3 loop reads CASSRGSSTTGANVLTF. CDR3 nucleotides: TGTGCCAGCAGCCGCGGGAGTAGCACCACTGGGGCCAACGTCCTGACTTTC.

The genes are TRBV28 and TRBJ1-1; TRBD1 might be the D (5 bases). Germline assignment: CDR1 MDHEN and CDR2 SYDVKM. Trimming shortened V by 10 bases and J by 4 bases, and 16 bases separated the two germline ends. This CDR3 has 13 amino acids. CDR3 protein: CAIRDSASTEAFF. CDR3 coding DNA: TGTGCCATCAGAGACAGTGCTTCCACTGAAGCTTTCTTT.

The rearrangement uses TRBV9 and TRBJ1-1, with 7 bases lining up with TRBD1. The germline CDR1 and CDR2 sequences are SGDLS and YYNGEE. V lost 3 bases and J lost 0; bases outside the gene matches: 2. This CDR3 has 14 residues. CDR3 residues: CASSATGLNTEAFF. The CDR3 region has the DNA TGTGCCAGCAGCGCGACAGGGTTGAACACTGAAGCTTTCTTT.

The rearrangement links TRBV6-4 to TRBJ2-2; D uncertain. Germline V CDR1 and CDR2: MRHNA, SNTAGT. The CDR3 spans 14 residues. Trimming cost V 0 bases and J 6 bases, with 8 bases left between them. In DNA, the CDR3 is TGTGCCAGCAGTGACTCCCCTTATTCCGGGGAGCTGTTTTTT. Translation: CASSDSPYSGELFF.

This clone has just one count. This sequence joins TRBV5-1 and TRBJ2-7, with unresolved D. V dropped 0 bases and J dropped 0 bases, with 4 bases sitting between them. Germline CDR1 reads SGHRS; CDR2 reads YFSETQ. CDR3 length equals 13 residues. The CDR3 nucleotides read TGCGCCAGCAGCTTGGGGGCCTCCTACGAGCAGTACTTC. It codes for CASSLGASYEQYF. The full variable domain, in which reference TRBV5-1 and TRBJ2-7 provide the parts outside the CDR3, is KAGVTQTPRYLIKTRGQQVTLSCSPISGHRSVSWYQQTPGQGLQFLFEYFSETQRNKGNFPGRFSGRQFSNSRSEMNVSTLELGDSALYLCASSLGASYEQYFGPGTRLTVT.

The V gene is TRBV9, the J gene TRBJ2-2, with TRBD2 identical over 8 bases. This CDR3 has 18 amino acids. With 0 bases clipped from V and 5 bases from J, the junction kept 12 bases outside the gene matches. The germline V gene has CDR1 SGDLS and CDR2 YYNGEE. The CDR3 loop is CASSVDGRGLAPTGELFF. CDR3 DNA: TGTGCCAGCAGCGTAGATGGTCGCGGACTAGCCCCGACCGGGGAGCTGTTTTTT.

The V gene is TRBV6-2 or TRBV6-3, the J gene TRBJ2-7, with 9 bases lining up with TRBD1. The germline V gene encodes CDR1 MNHEY and CDR2 SVGEGT. CDR3 length: 15 amino acids. The J segment lost 5 bases and the V segment lost 0 bases, leaving 5 bases of the junction unmatched. CDR3 residues: CASSYSGQGGDEQYF. As DNA, the CDR3 is TGTGCCAGCAGTTACTCGGGACAGGGCGGTGACGAGCAGTACTTC.

This chain joins TRBV7-2 and TRBJ2-2, with 12 bases fitting TRBD2. This CDR3 has 16 residues. The germline CDR1 and CDR2 sequences are SGHTA and FQGNSA. The V and J ends lost 3 bases and 4 bases, in that order; junction bases with no gene match: 3. For the CDR3, the DNA is TGTGCCAGCAGCTTGGCGGGACTAGCGGGCACCGGGGAGCTGTTTTTT. This sequence encodes CASSLAGLAGTGELFF.

The count of this clone is one. V gene TRBV3-1 (or the pseudogene TRBV3-2) combines with J gene TRBJ2-7; weak D call: TRBD2 (5 bases). The V end lost 4 bases, the J end lost 0 bases, and 10 bases lay between the germline ends. Germline V CDR1 and CDR2: LGHDT, YNNKEL (reference sequence). The CDR3 contains 14 residues. The DNA of the CDR3 is TGTGCCAGCAGCCCCCGGGGTATCTCCTACGAGCAGTACTTC. Its protein is CASSPRGISYEQYF.